This T cell receptor (beta chain) came from a study of blood T cells in healthy people across ages. Sample-barcoded 5' priming and a J-beta primer mix drove a second PCR of roughly 7 to 11 cycles. Every cDNA molecule bore a tag from a template-switch adaptor containing 12 random nucleotides. One entry per CDR3 protein, called by TCRdb with MiXCR from the 5' RACE reads. This sample has around 790,000 distinct CDR3 sequences, with around 45% found just once. Germline trimming cut 9 bases from V and 0 bases from J; bases unmatched to any gene: 13. Per germline, CDR1 SEHNR and CDR2 FQNEAQ (reference sequence). There are 18 residues in the CDR3. At least 5 micrograms of total RNA were extracted per sample.

The sample was blood. The sequence derives from a man in his 60s in good health. This chain uses TRBV7-9 with TRBJ1-6; 8 nucleotides align to TRBD1. CDR3 in DNA: TGTGCCAGGAGGGGACAGGATACACCGAGCTCCTATAATTCACCCCTCCACTTT. The encoded protein is CARRGQDTPSSYNSPLHF.